The 14 T cell receptor beta chains reported below all come from one sample, sequenced in a study of blood T cell repertoires in COVID-19 (dated by TCRdb to between 2020 and 2021). The library was built by means of the immunoSEQ multiplex PCR assay. What TCRdb holds here is the immuneACCESS table cut down to in-frame rearrangements. Part of the clones is not present; checked against another copy, under half of the missing clones reflect an unresolved V gene, and the others are unexplained. This sample gives 200,000 to 250,000 clones in total; approximately 80% of them show up just once. The ten most abundant clones make up over 7% of the sample. Sequencing input: PBMCs or T cells enriched from blood (not recorded which). Receptor source: a woman aged 40 to 55 with acute COVID-19.

The V call is TRBV3-1 (or the pseudogene TRBV3-2), the J call TRBJ1-1; 8 bases map to TRBD1. V lost 6 bases, J lost 1 base, and 4 bases stayed unmatched. The CDR3 sequence is 14 residues long. CDR1 is LGHDT, CDR2 YNNKEL, per germline (reference sequence). CDR3 coding DNA: TGTGCCAGCAGGGACAGGGCCGGGAACACTGAAGCTTTCTTT. Translation: CASRDRAGNTEAFF.

V is TRBV29-1 and J is TRBJ1-1; 9 bases are a match to TRBD1. Trimming removed 8 bases from V and 4 bases from J; junction bases left unmatched: 5. Germline assignment: CDR1 SQVTM and CDR2 ANQGSEA. The CDR3 extends over 12 amino acids. The CDR3 nucleotides are TGCAGCACTGAGACAGGGGGCACTGAAGCTTTCTTT. This gives the protein CSTETGGTEAFF.

This clone was seen a handful of times. The chain has TRBV3-1 (or the pseudogene TRBV3-2) and TRBJ1-5; 10 bases match TRBD1. The germline V gene encodes CDR1 LGHDT and CDR2 YNNKEL (reference sequence). With 4 bases clipped from V and 2 bases from J, the junction kept 11 bases outside the gene matches. There are 18 residues in the CDR3. This CDR3 is CASSRAGTGEDGNQPQHF. The CDR3 nucleotides are TGTGCCAGCAGCCGAGCAGGGACAGGGGAGGACGGCAATCAGCCCCAGCATTTT.

The J gene is TRBJ1-5, the V gene TRBV24-1; the D gene is possibly TRBD1 (6 bases). Germline V CDR1 and CDR2: KGHDR, SFDVKD. The CDR3 totals 12 residues. Trimming left V 3 bases short and J 16 bases short, with 15 bases between. The CDR3 bases are TGTGCCACCAGTGATCTGACAGGCCCCTTTCATTTT. This encodes CATSDLTGPFHF.

The rearrangement links TRBV4-1 to TRBJ1-2; a possible D gene is TRBD1 (5 bases). Trimming removed 6 bases from V and 4 bases from J, with 12 bases in between. The CDR3 sequence is 13 residues long. Germline V gene lookup returns CDR1 MGHRA and CDR2 YSYEKL. The CDR3 DNA reads TGCGCCAGCAGGGCTTTAGGGGCCTATGGCTACACCTTC. It specifies CASRALGAYGYTF.

The chain combines TRBV5-6 with TRBJ2-6; D may be TRBD2 (5 bases). The CDR3 has 16 residues. Per germline, CDR1 SGHDT and CDR2 YYEEEE. The V and J ends lost 1 base and 0 bases respectively, with 8 bases between them. The CDR3 DNA follows: TGTGCCAGCAGCTTGAACGGGGACTCTGGGGCCAACGTCCTGACTTTC. It translates to CASSLNGDSGANVLTF.

V is TRBV7-8 and J is TRBJ1-6; 9 positions agree with TRBD1. The ends lost 5 bases at V and 5 bases at J; junction bases unmatched: 10. The CDR3 has 17 residues. Germline-derived CDR1 and CDR2 are SGHVS and FQNEAQ. In nucleotides, the CDR3 is TGTGCCAGCAGCCGTACTCCCGGGACAGGGAATAATTCACCCCTCCACTTT. It specifies CASSRTPGTGNNSPLHF.

The genes are TRBV7-3 and TRBJ1-1; D is ambiguous. The V and J ends lost 5 bases and 3 bases respectively, with 13 bases between them. Looked up from germline, CDR1 is SGHTA and CDR2 is FQGTGA. This CDR3 has 14 amino acids. CDR3 residues: CASSPLGPDTEAFF. The CDR3 nucleotides read TGTGCCAGCAGCCCCCTGGGCCCCGACACTGAAGCTTTCTTT.

The chain combines TRBV3-1 (or the pseudogene TRBV3-2) with TRBJ2-7, with 9 nucleotides matching TRBD2. V lost 0 bases to trimming and J lost 0 bases; unmatched junction nucleotides: 12. Germline V CDR1 and CDR2: LGHDT, YNNKEL (reference sequence). The CDR3 is 19 amino acids. CDR3 amino acids: CASSQESSGGILSSYEQYF. The CDR3 DNA is TGTGCCAGCAGCCAAGAATCCAGCGGGGGGATCCTCAGCTCCTACGAGCAGTACTTC.

The chain employs TRBV15 and TRBJ1-3; D not certain. The V gene's germline CDR1 is LNHNV and CDR2 YYDKDF (reference sequence). The V gene lost 0 bases and the J gene lost 2 bases, with 5 bases spanning the gap. The CDR3 contains 14 residues. In DNA, the CDR3 is TGTGCCACCAGCAGAGATGAGGCTGGAAACACCATATATTTT. Protein sequence: CATSRDEAGNTIYF.

This sequence joins TRBV28 and TRBJ2-5; tentative D call: TRBD2 (5 bases). Germline-derived CDR1 and CDR2 are MDHEN and SYDVKM. This CDR3 has 16 amino acids. V was shortened by 2 bases and J by 2 bases, with 15 bases between the two germline ends. Here the CDR3 reads CASSLGLAPVQETQYF. CDR3 coding DNA: TGTGCCAGCAGTTTAGGGCTAGCACCTGTTCAAGAGACCCAGTACTTC.

The J gene is TRBJ2-2, the V gene TRBV19; possibly TRBD2 for D (6 bases). CDR1 LNHDA and CDR2 SQIVND come from the germline V gene (reference sequence). V was trimmed by 4 bases and J by 0 bases, leaving 18 bases between them. This CDR3 is built from 18 residues. Here the CDR3 reads CASSKGTGRGSNTGELFF. In DNA form, the CDR3 reads TGTGCCAGTAGTAAGGGGACTGGCCGAGGCTCGAACACCGGGGAGCTGTTTTTT.

V is TRBV19 and J is TRBJ1-5, with 9 bases identical to TRBD1. Germline assignment: CDR1 LNHDA and CDR2 SQIVND (reference sequence). Germline trimming cut 3 bases from V and 0 bases from J; bases unmatched to any gene: 3. The CDR3 runs 16 residues. The CDR3 region has the DNA TGTGCCAGTAGTATTGGGACAGGGAATAGCAATCAGCCCCAGCATTTT. Its translation is CASSIGTGNSNQPQHF. Using reference TRBV19 and TRBJ1-5 for the parts outside the CDR3, the full variable domain is DGGITQSPKYLFRKEGQNVTLSCEQNLNHDAMYWYRQDPGQGLRLIYYSQIVNDFQKGDIAEGYSVSREKKESFPLTVTSAQKNPTAFYLCASSIGTGNSNQPQHFGDGTRLSIL.

This chain joins TRBV10-3 and TRBJ2-6; 9 nucleotides match TRBD2. The V segment lost 6 bases and the J segment 0 bases; nucleotides outside the gene matches: 3. CDR3 length: 16 residues. The germline CDR1 and CDR2 sequences are ENHRY and SYGVKD. In nucleotides, the CDR3 is TGTGCCATCAGGGGGACTAGCCCCTCTGGGGCCAACGTCCTGACTTTC. Translation: CAIRGTSPSGANVLTF.